These 2 T cell receptor beta chains came from one sample sequenced in a study of blood T cell repertoires in COVID-19. Assay: immunoSEQ multiplex PCR; the TCRdb copy retains only in-frame clones and omits some. The repertoire includes approximately 110,000 clones, 75% to 90% of them detected once, and about 3.3% sits in the top ten. The sequenced sample consisted of peripheral blood. The receptor source for this set is an elderly woman with COVID-19, enrolled during active disease.

This clone has more than one count but fewer than ten. The genes are TRBV3-1 (or the pseudogene TRBV3-2) and TRBJ1-1, with D maybe TRBD1 (5 bases). This CDR3 comprises 12 residues. V gave up 3 bases and J gave up 10 bases, with 12 bases separating them. Germline CDR1 LGHDT, CDR2 YNNKEL (reference sequence). The CDR3 loop is CASSHPDGGAFF. CDR3 DNA sequence: TGTGCCAGCAGCCACCCTGACGGGGGAGCTTTCTTT.

This chain uses TRBV11-3 with TRBJ1-4; the D gene is possibly TRBD1 (5 bases). The V gene lost 5 bases and the J gene lost 7 bases, with 11 bases spanning the gap. Germline assignment: CDR1 SGHNT and CDR2 YENEEA. This CDR3 is built from 13 residues. This CDR3 reads CASSMGQGEKLFF. The CDR3 DNA reads as TGTGCCAGCAGCATGGGGCAGGGTGAAAAACTGTTTTTT.